This T cell receptor (beta chain) was captured by sequencing in a study of shared clonotypes between healthy human individuals. Generated by immunoSEQ multiplex PCR, the TCRdb table keeps only in-frame clones and is missing some. The sample has over a million clones, around 82% seen once. Trimming took 3 bases from V and 10 from J, leaving 15 bases between them. Germline V gives CDR1 SGHVS, CDR2 FQNEAQ. The CDR3 contains 13 residues. Sequencing was done on a sample of memory CD4+ T cells from PBMCs. Subset of the sample: CD45RA-negative fraction. The clonotype comes from a man younger than 35 in good health. Some clones in this sample may be carry-over from other donors' samples. The chain combines TRBV7-8 with TRBJ1-1; D is perhaps TRBD1 (5 bases). The CDR3 loop reads CASSLTPIGGAFF. The CDR3 nucleotides are TGTGCCAGCAGCTTGACTCCGATCGGGGGAGCTTTCTTT.